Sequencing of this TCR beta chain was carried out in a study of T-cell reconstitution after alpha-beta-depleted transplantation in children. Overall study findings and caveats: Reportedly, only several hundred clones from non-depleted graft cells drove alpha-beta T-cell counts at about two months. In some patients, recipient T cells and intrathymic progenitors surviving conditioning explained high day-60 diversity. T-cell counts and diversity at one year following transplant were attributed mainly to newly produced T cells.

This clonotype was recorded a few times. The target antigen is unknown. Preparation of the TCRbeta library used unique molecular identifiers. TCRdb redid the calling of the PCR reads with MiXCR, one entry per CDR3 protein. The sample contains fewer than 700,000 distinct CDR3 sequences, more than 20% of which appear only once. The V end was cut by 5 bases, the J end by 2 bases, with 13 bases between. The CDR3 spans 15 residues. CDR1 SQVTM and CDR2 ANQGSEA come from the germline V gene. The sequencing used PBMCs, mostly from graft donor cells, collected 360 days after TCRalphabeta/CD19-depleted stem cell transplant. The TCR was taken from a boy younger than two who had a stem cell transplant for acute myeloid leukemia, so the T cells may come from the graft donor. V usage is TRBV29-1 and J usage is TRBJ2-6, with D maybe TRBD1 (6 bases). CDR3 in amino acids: CSVKVYRAGANVLTF. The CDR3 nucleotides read TGCAGCGTTAAAGTCTACAGGGCTGGGGCCAACGTCCTGACTTTC.